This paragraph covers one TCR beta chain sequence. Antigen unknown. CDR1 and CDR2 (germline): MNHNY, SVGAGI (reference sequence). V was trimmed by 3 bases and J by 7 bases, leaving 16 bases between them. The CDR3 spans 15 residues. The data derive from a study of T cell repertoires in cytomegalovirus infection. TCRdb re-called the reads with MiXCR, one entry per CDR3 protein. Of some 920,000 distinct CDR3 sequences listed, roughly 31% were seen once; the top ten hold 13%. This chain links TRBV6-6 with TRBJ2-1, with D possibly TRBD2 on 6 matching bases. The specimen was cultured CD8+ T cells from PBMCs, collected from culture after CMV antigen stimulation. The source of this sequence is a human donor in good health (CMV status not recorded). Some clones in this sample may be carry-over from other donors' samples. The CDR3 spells CASSYLGGTKNEQFF. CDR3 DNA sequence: TGTGCCAGCAGTTATCTGGGCGGGACCAAAAATGAGCAGTTCTTC.